The rows below give T cell receptor beta chains drawn from one sample of a study of T cells in Graves' hyperthyroidism and ophthalmopathy. TCRdb re-called the multiplex PCR reads through MiXCR, storing one row per CDR3 protein. The sample yields about 570,000 distinct CDR3 sequences, around 45% seen once. Sequenced material: peripheral blood or thyroid tissue (not recorded which). The receptors shown here come from an adult woman with Graves' disease, either hyperthyroidism or ophthalmopathy (not recorded which). The CDR3 runs from the conserved cysteine through the conserved F or W. A D gene is named only where the DNA matches it firmly. Not every row has a clone size; where given, it reads once, few, many or a size class.

CDR3 DNA,CDR3 protein,D gene,clone size,J gene,V gene
TGTGCCAGGTCCCCTCAGAGGGGCAATCAGCCCCAGCATTTT,CARSPQRGNQPQHF,NA,NA,TRBJ1-5,TRBV2
TGTGCCAGCAGCGTAGATCCGGGTAGAGGTCAGCCCCAGCAGTACTTC,CASSVDPGRGQPQQYF,NA,NA,TRBJ2-7,TRBV9
TGTGCCAGCAGTGAATATGATTTTTATGTGGACAGCCCGATCATGGATTCACCCCTCCACTTT,CASSEYDFYVDSPIMDSPLHF,NA,NA,TRBJ1-6,TRBV25-1
TGCAGCGTTGCCAGAGGGGTTGGTAACACTGAAGCTTTCTTT,CSVARGVGNTEAFF,NA,few,TRBJ1-1,TRBV29-1
TGTGCCAGCTCCCTTTTCTCGCGCGAGCAGTACTTC,CASSLFSREQYF,NA,NA,TRBJ2-7,TRBV18
TGTGCCATCAGTGTGGGACCGACAGGGGGTTTCTATGGCTACACCTTC,CAISVGPTGGFYGYTF,TRBD1,NA,TRBJ1-2,TRBV10-3
TGTGCCAGCAGACAAGCGGGAGGGGCCACCGGGGAGACCCAGTACTTC,CASRQAGGATGETQYF,TRBD2,once,TRBJ2-5,TRBV7-9
TGCGCCAGCAGCTTGGATGGAGCAGCGTCCTACGAGCAGTACTTC,CASSLDGAASYEQYF,NA,once,TRBJ2-7,TRBV5-1
TGCGCCAGCAGTGAGGGGGAGGTCTCCTACGAGCAGTACTTC,CASSEGEVSYEQYF,NA,NA,TRBJ2-7,TRBV10-2
TGCGCCAGCAGCCAAGCTGTTGCGGGACAGACGGGATCACCCCTCCACTTT,CASSQAVAGQTGSPLHF,TRBD1,NA,TRBJ1-6,TRBV4-1
TGTGCCAGCAGCGCCTCGGAGGAGACCCAGTACTTC,CASSASEETQYF,NA,many,TRBJ2-5,TRBV9
TGCAGCGTTGATGGGACAGAGGAAAACTATGGCTACACCTTC,CSVDGTEENYGYTF,TRBD1,few,TRBJ1-2,TRBV29-1
TGTGCCATCAGGTCAGGGGTAGCTGGCAATCAGCCCCAGCATTTT,CAIRSGVAGNQPQHF,NA,NA,TRBJ1-5,TRBV10-3
TGTGCCAGCAGCGCCGACGGGGTGAGCAATCAGCCCCAGCATTTT,CASSADGVSNQPQHF,NA,many,TRBJ1-5,TRBV9
TGTGCCAGCAGCCGAACCAGGGGGCTGGGGACCCAGTACTTC,CASSRTRGLGTQYF,TRBD1,NA,TRBJ2-5,TRBV27
TGCAGTGCCACCCTGGGGGGTAGCGGAATCTCTGGGGCCAACGTCCTGACTTTC,CSATLGGSGISGANVLTF,NA,NA,TRBJ2-6,TRBV20-1
TGTGCCAGCAGCTTTGGCCGGCAAGAGACCCAGTACTTC,CASSFGRQETQYF,NA,many,TRBJ2-5,TRBV7-8
TGTGCCAGCAGTTTACGCCGCGGAGGGTACACCGGGGAGCTGTTTTTT,CASSLRRGGYTGELFF,NA,NA,TRBJ2-2,TRBV12-3/TRBV12-4
TGCGCCAGCAGTCAGACGGAGACAGGGACAGAGACCCAGTACTTC,CASSQTETGTETQYF,TRBD1,many,TRBJ2-5,TRBV5-1
TGTGCCAGCAGCTTAGGACAGGGCTTACAGGGCGGGGAGCTGTTTTTT,CASSLGQGLQGGELFF,TRBD1,once,TRBJ2-2,TRBV4-1
TGTGCCACCAGCAGAGACACCAACTATGGCTGCACCTTC,CATSRDTNYGCTF,NA,NA,TRBJ1-2,TRBV15
TGTGCCAGCAGCCCAAGGACTAGCGGGAGTGACAACGAGCAGTACTTC,CASSPRTSGSDNEQYF,TRBD2,many,TRBJ2-7,TRBV11-3
TGTGCCAGCAGCTTAGTAAGGGCCTACTATGGCTACACCTTC,CASSLVRAYYGYTF,NA,NA,TRBJ1-2,TRBV7-8
TGTGCCAGCCGAATGGACAGGGGCAATGAAAAACTGTTTTTT,CASRMDRGNEKLFF,TRBD1,many,TRBJ1-4,TRBV2
TGTGCCAGCCGCTTGGGGCCCTCCTACGAGCAGTACTTC,CASRLGPSYEQYF,NA,many,TRBJ2-7,TRBV6-5
TGCGCCAGCAGCTTGCGTCTAGCGGGGCCGAACACCGGGGAGCTGTTTTTT,CASSLRLAGPNTGELFF,TRBD2,many,TRBJ2-2,TRBV5-1
TGTGCCATCAGAGAGACTAGCGGGAGCGTCTCCTCCTACGAGCAGTACTTC,CAIRETSGSVSSYEQYF,TRBD2,NA,TRBJ2-7,TRBV10-3
TGTGCCAGCACCAAGGGTCCAGGGCGCGCCTATGGCTACACCTTC,CASTKGPGRAYGYTF,NA,many,TRBJ1-2,TRBV11-1
TGTGCCACCAGCAGAGTCCCAGGGAGCTCCTATAATTCACCCCTCCACTTT,CATSRVPGSSYNSPLHF,NA,NA,TRBJ1-6,TRBV15
TGCGCCAGCAGAAAGCGGGGGACAGGGAGTTCACCCCTCCACTTT,CASRKRGTGSSPLHF,TRBD1,NA,TRBJ1-6,TRBV7-9
TGTGCCAGTAGTGATCGGCCTAGGGAGGGATTCTCCTATGGCTACACCTTC,CASSDRPREGFSYGYTF,NA,once,TRBJ1-2,TRBV19
TGCGCCAGCAGCCTTGTAGCGGGAGAGCATGAGCAGTACTTC,CASSLVAGEHEQYF,TRBD2,NA,TRBJ2-7,TRBV5-4
TGCGCCAGCGGAACAGGGGCTGGGGCCAACGTCCTGACTTTC,CASGTGAGANVLTF,TRBD1,many,TRBJ2-6,TRBV5-1
TGTGCCAGCAGGAGAGAGACCGGGGAGCTGTTTTTT,CASRRETGELFF,NA,NA,TRBJ2-2,TRBV2
TGTGCCAGTAGTGATACAGGGGGCGGGATCGCCCAGCATTTT,CASSDTGGGIAQHF,TRBD1,NA,TRBJ1-5,TRBV19
TGTGCCAGCAGTTACCGAGGGGGGAACTACGAGCAGTACTTC,CASSYRGGNYEQYF,NA,few,TRBJ2-7,TRBV6-6
TGTGCCAGCAGTGCTCCGGGACAGGGGGGTTACGAGCAGTACTTC,CASSAPGQGGYEQYF,TRBD1,many,TRBJ2-7,TRBV2
TGCGTCAGCAGCCAAGTCGCGGAAAACTATGGCTACACCTTC,CVSSQVAENYGYTF,NA,NA,TRBJ1-2,TRBV4-1
TGTGCCATCAGTCCCTCCTCCCCGGCGTTTAGCGAGCAGTACTTC,CAISPSSPAFSEQYF,NA,many,TRBJ2-7,TRBV10-3
TGTGCCAGCAGCGTAGCTGATAGACACTCTGGAAACACCATATATTTT,CASSVADRHSGNTIYF,NA,NA,TRBJ1-3,TRBV9
TGTGCCAGCAGCTACGCCGGAGGGGAGACCCAGTACTTC,CASSYAGGETQYF,NA,NA,TRBJ2-5,TRBV7-9
TGTGCCACCAGTGATCCCGCTGACAGGGAGGTTGGCTACACTGAAGCTTTCTTT,CATSDPADREVGYTEAFF,TRBD1,NA,TRBJ1-1,TRBV24-1
TGCGCCAGCAGCCTTGCCACTCGCCTCTACGAGCAGTACTTC,CASSLATRLYEQYF,NA,NA,TRBJ2-7,TRBV5-1
TGCAGCGCTGTGACAGGGGAGGGGGAAAAACTGTTTTTT,CSAVTGEGEKLFF,TRBD1,once,TRBJ1-4,TRBV29-1
TGTGCCAGCAGCTTAGGCTCGGGGACAGAATATGGCTACACCTTC,CASSLGSGTEYGYTF,TRBD1,NA,TRBJ1-2,TRBV7-9
TGCGCCACCGAGGCTTGGACAGGGAAGGTGGGAGGCTACACCTTC,CATEAWTGKVGGYTF,TRBD1,NA,TRBJ1-2,TRBV5-1
TGTGCCAGTACCCATATACAGGCCGGTAACTATGGCTACACCTTC,CASTHIQAGNYGYTF,NA,NA,TRBJ1-2,TRBV19
TGTGCCAGCGGAAGGAGTGAGTCCAAAAACATTCAGTACTTC,CASGRSESKNIQYF,NA,NA,TRBJ2-4,TRBV2
TGTGCCATCAGTGAGTCTGGGACAGGGCAAGAGACCCAGTACTTC,CAISESGTGQETQYF,TRBD1,NA,TRBJ2-5,TRBV10-3
TGCAGCGCCACGGAAGGGGGGGCCGGGGAGCTGTTTTTT,CSATEGGAGELFF,NA,NA,TRBJ2-2,TRBV29-1
TGTGCCAGCAGCCGCAGACAGGGCGTGGACTACTATGGCTACACCTTC,CASSRRQGVDYYGYTF,TRBD1,few,TRBJ1-2,TRBV14
NA,CASSFYICSATQQGGSNQPQHF,NA,NA,TRBJ1-5,TRBV7-3
TGTGCCACCAGTGATTTGCTCGGTTTGGCAGGTCACCCCGATCCGATTAGCAATCAGCCCCAGCATTTT,CATSDLLGLAGHPDPISNQPQHF,NA,many,TRBJ1-5,TRBV24-1
TGCGCCAGCAGCTTGGTATTAACAGAGATGGGGAATACTGAAGCTTTCTTT,CASSLVLTEMGNTEAFF,NA,many,TRBJ1-1,TRBV5-1
TGTGCCAGCAGTTTATCAGATCAGCCCCAGCATTTT,CASSLSDQPQHF,NA,once,TRBJ1-5,TRBV27
TGTGCCAGCAGCGACGACGGGGCAGGGGGCCTGCCCCACTACGAGCAGTACTTC,CASSDDGAGGLPHYEQYF,TRBD1,many,TRBJ2-7,TRBV7-8
TGTGCCAGCAGTCCCCCCGCCAGGGACTATGGCTACACCTTC,CASSPPARDYGYTF,NA,many,TRBJ1-2,TRBV12-3/TRBV12-4